The clone carrying this TCR beta chain has more than one count but fewer than ten. Its specificity is unknown. The source of the sample is a study of vaccination and CD4 T cells after COVID-19. Study information: Control cultures received a CEFX pool, an HIV-1 Nef pool, or no peptide.

Treatment reported: roughly nine-day PBMC culture with coronavirus spike peptide pools or control peptides (ViraFEST assay). These CD4+ T cells came from an unexposed donor, sampled before the COVID-19 pandemic (2011-2018). Cells permitting, SARS-CoV-2 S/N served as probes for unexposed-donor CD4+ T cells, and four cold-coronavirus spikes did too. At the Johns Hopkins FTIC core, DNA taken from cultured CD4+ T cells was sequenced by way of the Oncomine TCR Beta short-read assay. Genomic DNA from cultured CD4+ T cells was extracted. TCRdb used MiXCR to reprocess the PCR reads, holding one entry per CDR3 protein. This table has some 9,100 distinct CDR3 sequences, about two fifths appearing once. The study, taken as a whole, reports: Early post-infection timepoints were missing, and relatively few convalescent patients were studied.

Germline trimming cut 0 bases from V and 2 bases from J; bases unmatched to any gene: 5. From germline, CDR1 is MRHNA and CDR2 SNTAGT. The CDR3 covers 16 residues. V gene TRBV6-4 combines with J gene TRBJ2-7, with 9 bases aligning to TRBD1. The TCR was taken from a human donor in good health. The specimen was CD4+ T cells from blood, cultured in vitro. In DNA form, the CDR3 reads TGTGCCAGCAGTGACTCCGGACAGGGGATTACCTACGAGCAGTACTTC. Translating it yields CASSDSGQGITYEQYF.